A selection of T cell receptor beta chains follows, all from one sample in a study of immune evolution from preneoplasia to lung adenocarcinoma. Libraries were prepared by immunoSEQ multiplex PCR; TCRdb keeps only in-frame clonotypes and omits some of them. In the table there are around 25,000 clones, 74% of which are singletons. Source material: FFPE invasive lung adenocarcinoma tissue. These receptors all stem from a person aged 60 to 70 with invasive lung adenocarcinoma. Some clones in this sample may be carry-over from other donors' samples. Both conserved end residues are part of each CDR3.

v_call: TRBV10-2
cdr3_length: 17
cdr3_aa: CASSEGAPSSSRATIYF

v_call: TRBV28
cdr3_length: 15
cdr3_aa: CASSPIEGGFAEAFF

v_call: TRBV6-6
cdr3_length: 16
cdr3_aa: CASSYRPQGENTEAFF

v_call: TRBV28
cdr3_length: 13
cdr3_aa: CASSPLLLYGYTF

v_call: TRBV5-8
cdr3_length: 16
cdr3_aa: CASSIKRLARTNEQFF

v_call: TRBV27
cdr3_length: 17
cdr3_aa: CASSLVGPGQLSYEQYF

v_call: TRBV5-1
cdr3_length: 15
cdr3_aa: CVSSFEGAYQETQYF

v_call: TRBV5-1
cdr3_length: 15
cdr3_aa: CASSLEGLALGEQFF

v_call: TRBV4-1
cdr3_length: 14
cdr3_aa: CASSQDEQRYEQYF

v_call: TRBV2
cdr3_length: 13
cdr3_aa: CASSADSNTEAFF

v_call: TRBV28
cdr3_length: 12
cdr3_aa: CASSFGGDGYTF

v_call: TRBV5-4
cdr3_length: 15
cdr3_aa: CASSLSQSGGTEAFF

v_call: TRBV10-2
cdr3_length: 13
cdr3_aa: CASSEVRDQPQHF

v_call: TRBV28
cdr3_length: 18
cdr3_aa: CASSSVIRVSGRTDTQYF

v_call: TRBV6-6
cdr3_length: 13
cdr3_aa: CASRAGTHISQFF

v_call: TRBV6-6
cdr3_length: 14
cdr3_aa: CASSSTRDYQPQHF

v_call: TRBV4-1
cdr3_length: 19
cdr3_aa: CASSQGRLHPGTGAPRAFF

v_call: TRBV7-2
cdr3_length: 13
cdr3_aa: CASSSRTGETQYF

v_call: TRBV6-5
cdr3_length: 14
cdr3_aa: CASSYYAGGNEQFF

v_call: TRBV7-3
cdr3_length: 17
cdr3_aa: CASSLSSKSDRRNIQYF

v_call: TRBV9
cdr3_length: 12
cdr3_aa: CASSVAGGPQYF

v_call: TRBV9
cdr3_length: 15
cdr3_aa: CASSATGGQAWEQYF

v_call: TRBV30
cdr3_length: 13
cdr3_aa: CAWSGDTGNTIYF

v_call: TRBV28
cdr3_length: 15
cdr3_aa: CASSLAGEVGETQYF

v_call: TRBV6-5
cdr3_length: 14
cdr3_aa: CASSPRDRGTGAFF

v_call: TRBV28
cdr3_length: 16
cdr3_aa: CASSGGTHSGANVLTF

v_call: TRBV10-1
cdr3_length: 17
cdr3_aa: CASSEWRGRAAGETQYF

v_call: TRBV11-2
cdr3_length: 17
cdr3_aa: CASSPAPGQAGTDTQYF

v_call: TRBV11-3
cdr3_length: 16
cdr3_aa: CASSLDVPRADQPQHF

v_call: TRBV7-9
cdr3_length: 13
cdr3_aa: CASSLEGTGELFF

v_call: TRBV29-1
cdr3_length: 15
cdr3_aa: CSVEDRTSAPDTQYF

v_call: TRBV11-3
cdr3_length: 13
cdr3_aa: CASSLDGSGRLYF

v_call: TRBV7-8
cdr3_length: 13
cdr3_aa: CASSLSEGEPQHF

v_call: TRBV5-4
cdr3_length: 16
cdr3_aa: CASSPGGAGAGDEQYF

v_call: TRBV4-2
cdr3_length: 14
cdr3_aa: CASSQEGGANVLTF

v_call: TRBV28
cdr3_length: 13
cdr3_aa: CASNGGREGGYTF